This T cell receptor (beta chain) was found in a study of cytotoxic CD8 clonotypes in ibrutinib-treated CLL. This CDR3 spans 13 amino acids. V dropped 8 bases and J dropped 5 bases, with 14 bases sitting between them. The germline gives CDR1 LNHDA, CDR2 SQIVND (reference sequence). The data were produced by immunoSEQ multiplex PCR, yet TCRdb's version contains in-frame clones alone and is incomplete. Of approximately 90,000 clones listed, more than 70% are singletons. V and J are TRBV19 and TRBJ2-3; a possible D gene is TRBD1 (6 bases). The sample was PBMCs, taken after 24 months of ibrutinib treatment. The TCR originated in a human donor with chronic lymphocytic leukemia. The CDR3 protein is CASRRQARDTQYF. The CDR3 DNA reads TGTGCCAGTCGCAGACAGGCGAGAGATACGCAGTATTTT.